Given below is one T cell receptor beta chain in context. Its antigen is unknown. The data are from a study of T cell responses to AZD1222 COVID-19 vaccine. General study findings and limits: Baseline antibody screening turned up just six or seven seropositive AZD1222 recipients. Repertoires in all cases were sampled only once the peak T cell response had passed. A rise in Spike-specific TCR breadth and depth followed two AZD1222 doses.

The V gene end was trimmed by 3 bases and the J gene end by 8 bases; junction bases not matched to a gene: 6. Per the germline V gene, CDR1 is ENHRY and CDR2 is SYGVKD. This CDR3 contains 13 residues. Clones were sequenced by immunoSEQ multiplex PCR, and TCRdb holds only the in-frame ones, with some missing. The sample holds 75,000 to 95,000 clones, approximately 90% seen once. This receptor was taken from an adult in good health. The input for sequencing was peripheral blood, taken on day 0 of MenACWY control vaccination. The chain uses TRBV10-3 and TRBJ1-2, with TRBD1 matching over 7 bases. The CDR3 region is CAISERSGGGYTF. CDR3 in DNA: TGTGCCATCAGTGAAAGGTCAGGGGGAGGCTACACCTTC.